This passage covers 28 T cell receptor beta chains from one sample sequenced in a study of T cell changes during pregnancy in multiple sclerosis. Only in-frame clones appear in the TCRdb table, and some are missing; sequencing was by immunoSEQ multiplex PCR. This table holds tens of thousands of clones, 90% to 95% found once. The input for sequencing was peripheral blood, taken in the third trimester of pregnancy. These receptor sequences come from a female donor with multiple sclerosis, enrolled in a pregnancy study.

This clone has more than one count but fewer than ten. The genes are TRBV6-5 and TRBJ1-2, with TRBD1 identical over 7 bases. V gave up 6 bases and J gave up 0 bases; unmatched junction bases: 4. The CDR3 runs 14 residues. Germline V gives CDR1 MNHEY, CDR2 SVGAGI. For the CDR3, the DNA is TGTGCCAGCAGCCGGACAGGCGCTAACTATGGCTACACCTTC. Translated, it gives CASSRTGANYGYTF.

V and J are TRBV4-3 and TRBJ2-6; 8 nucleotides align to TRBD1. After removal of 1 base from V and 0 bases from J, the junction contained 8 bases not matched to a gene. Germline values: CDR1 LGHNA, CDR2 YSLEER. CDR3 length equals 19 residues. CDR3 nucleotides: TGCGCCAGCAGCCAAGGGGACAGGCCAATGAACTCTGGGGCCAACGTCCTGACTTTC. It is translated as CASSQGDRPMNSGANVLTF.

The chain couples TRBV5-6 to TRBJ2-3; D perhaps matches TRBD1 (5 bases). The CDR3 runs to 15 residues. From germline, CDR1 is SGHDT and CDR2 YYEEEE. The V end was cut by 0 bases, the J end by 1 base, with 9 bases between. The chain's CDR3 is CASSLEGARTDTQYF. Here the CDR3 DNA reads TGTGCCAGCAGCTTGGAAGGGGCCCGCACAGATACGCAGTATTTT.

V and J are TRBV28 and TRBJ2-3; 10 nucleotides agree with TRBD2. There are 20 residues in the CDR3. Germline V gene lookup returns CDR1 MDHEN and CDR2 SYDVKM. Trimming took 2 bases from V and 0 from J; bases not matched to a gene: 14. This CDR3 reads CASSLSYQREGTSSTDTQYF. In nucleotides, the CDR3 is TGTGCCAGCAGTTTAAGTTACCAGCGGGAGGGTACATCTAGCACAGATACGCAGTATTTT.

J is TRBJ2-5 and V is TRBV2, with D perhaps matching TRBD2 (5 bases). Germline lookup yields CDR1 SNHLY and CDR2 FYNNEI. V was cut by 6 bases and J by 1 base, with 15 bases left in between. The CDR3 has 15 residues. The CDR3 loop is CASSRQTGIQETQYF. CDR3 bases: TGTGCCAGCAGCCGGCAGACGGGGATCCAAGAGACCCAGTACTTC.

This chain uses TRBV11-2 with TRBJ2-7; 7 bases line up with TRBD1. The CDR3 is 15 amino acids. V was clipped by 2 bases and J by 2 bases; unmatched bases: 6. Germline V lookup: CDR1 SGHAT, CDR2 FQNNGV. CDR3 coding DNA: TGTGCCAGCAGCTTATTAGAGACAGGGACCTACGAGCAGTACTTC. Translated, it gives CASSLLETGTYEQYF.

J is TRBJ1-1 and V is TRBV5-1; 7 nucleotides line up with TRBD1. CDR1 SGHRS and CDR2 YFSETQ come from the germline V gene. This CDR3 is 14 amino acids long. The ends lost 3 bases at V and 5 bases at J; junction bases unmatched: 7. The CDR3: CASSSGTDYTEAFF. CDR3 in DNA: TGCGCCAGCAGCTCCGGGACAGACTATACTGAAGCTTTCTTT.

The chain has TRBV30 and TRBJ1-1; 7 nucleotides line up with TRBD1. The CDR3 totals 15 residues. The V gene's germline CDR1 is GTSNPN and CDR2 SVGIG (reference sequence). With 0 bases clipped from V and 4 bases from J, the junction kept 8 bases outside the gene matches. Here the CDR3 DNA reads TGTGCCTGGAGTGTCGACAGGGTTCTAGGCACTGAAGCTTTCTTT. Translating gives CAWSVDRVLGTEAFF.

This clone was detected only once. This chain joins TRBV4-1 and TRBJ2-7; tentatively, D is TRBD2 (6 bases). With 0 bases removed from V and 5 bases from J, the gap between germline ends came to 23 bases. Germline CDR1 reads MGHRA; CDR2 reads YSYEKL. The CDR3 is made up of 18 amino acids. CDR3 sequence reads: CASSQDGLAPTSTNEQYF. DNA of the CDR3: TGCGCCAGCAGCCAAGATGGGCTAGCGCCTACTTCTACCAACGAGCAGTACTTC.

The chain links TRBV7-2 to TRBJ2-1; 14 bases align to TRBD2. Per the germline V gene, CDR1 is SGHTA and CDR2 is FQGNSA. The CDR3 is 16 residues long. V lost 5 bases and J lost 10; bases outside the gene matches: 10. This CDR3 reads CASSASGTSGSREQFF. CDR3 sequence (DNA): TGTGCCAGCAGCGCTTCCGGGACTAGCGGGAGTCGCGAGCAGTTCTTC. Full variable domain (rest looked up from reference TRBV7-2 and TRBJ2-1): GAGVSQSPSNKVTEKGKDVELRCDPISGHTALYWYRQSLGQGLEFLIYFQGNSAPDKSGLPSDRFSAERTGGSVSTLTIQRTQQEDSAVYLCASSASGTSGSREQFFGPGTRLTVL.

The rearrangement uses TRBV11-3 and TRBJ2-1, with D perhaps TRBD1 (7 bases). Trimming removed 3 bases at V and 6 bases at J, with 15 bases between. CDR1 is SGHNT, CDR2 YENEEA, per germline. The CDR3 contains 15 residues. This CDR3 reads CASSFSGSGGNEQFF. CDR3 in DNA: TGTGCCAGCAGCTTTAGCGGCTCAGGGGGCAATGAGCAGTTCTTC.

This sequence joins TRBV19 and TRBJ1-2; 12 bases line up with TRBD1. The CDR3 consists of 15 residues. Germline-derived CDR1 and CDR2 are LNHDA and SQIVND (reference sequence). The ends lost 6 bases at V and 2 bases at J; junction bases unmatched: 4. CDR3 amino acids: CASRGTGGLNYGYTF. CDR3 in DNA: TGTGCCAGTAGGGGGACAGGGGGCTTGAACTATGGCTACACCTTC.

This chain joins TRBV7-9 and TRBJ2-1; 10 bases are shared with TRBD2. From germline, CDR1 is SEHNR and CDR2 FQNEAQ (reference sequence). There are 14 residues in the CDR3. J lost 7 bases, V lost 6 bases, and 6 bases had no gene match. DNA for the CDR3: TGTGCCAGCAGAGGGACTAGCGTTGAGAATGAGCAGTTCTTC. Protein sequence: CASRGTSVENEQFF.

V usage is TRBV28 and J usage is TRBJ2-3, with D tentatively TRBD2 (5 bases). The CDR3 sequence is 16 residues long. V was pared by 5 bases and J by 4 bases, with 19 bases between. CDR1 MDHEN and CDR2 SYDVKM come from the germline V gene. As DNA, the CDR3 is TGTGCCAGCAGTCTCCCGGACTCCCCGGTCCCAGATACGCAGTATTTT. It encodes CASSLPDSPVPDTQYF.

The genes are TRBV5-1 and TRBJ2-1; D not certain. Germline V gene data show CDR1 as SGHRS and CDR2 as YFSETQ. V lost 3 bases and J 0 bases, leaving 7 bases between the germline ends. This CDR3 contains 14 residues. The CDR3 DNA reads TGCGCCAGCAGCTCCTCGAGCTCCTACAATGAGCAGTTCTTC. Its protein is CASSSSSSYNEQFF.

The table lists this clone with a few counts. This chain joins TRBV19 and TRBJ1-3; TRBD1 might be the D (5 bases). The CDR3 length is 14 residues. The germline V gene has CDR1 LNHDA and CDR2 SQIVND (reference sequence). V was shortened by 7 bases and J by 3 bases, with 13 bases between the two germline ends. The CDR3 sequence is CASISGYIGNTIYF. The CDR3 DNA sequence: TGTGCCAGTATCTCAGGGTATATTGGAAACACCATATATTTT.

This rearrangement joins TRBV28 to TRBJ2-1; 8 nucleotides agree with TRBD2. Germline V gene lookup returns CDR1 MDHEN and CDR2 SYDVKM. The CDR3 runs 15 residues. V shed 3 bases and J 6 bases; nucleotides not matched to a gene: 7. The CDR3 protein is CASSFSGTRGNEQFF. The CDR3 nucleotides are TGTGCCAGCAGTTTCTCCGGGACTAGGGGCAATGAGCAGTTCTTC.

The chain carries TRBV6-6 and TRBJ1-2; tentative D call: TRBD1 (5 bases). Between the trimmed V and J ends, which lost 6 bases and 7 bases, there was a span of 18 bases. The CDR3 runs to 14 residues. Germline V gives CDR1 MNHNY, CDR2 SVGAGI (reference sequence). In DNA form, the CDR3 reads TGTGCCAGCAGAGCAGAGACAGCTTCGGGTGGCTACACCTTC. Amino acids: CASRAETASGGYTF.

The chain has TRBV7-2 and TRBJ2-3; a possible D gene is TRBD1 (5 bases). Germline V gives CDR1 SGHTA, CDR2 FQGNSA. This CDR3 is 13 amino acids long. V was cut by 7 bases and J by 5 bases, with 13 bases left in between. The CDR3 here is CASTPDRRDTQYF. CDR3 coding DNA: TGTGCCAGCACCCCCGACAGACGAGATACGCAGTATTTT.

As regards this clone: The junction departs from the called germline gene at one end, perhaps through a read error. The chain is built from TRBV19 and TRBJ2-2; TRBD2 agrees at 7 bases. Germline V gene data show CDR1 as LNHDA and CDR2 as SQIVND (reference sequence). CDR3 length equals 17 residues. DNA of the CDR3: TGTGCCAGTACTCACTTGGGAGGGAGGGCGAGAACCGGGAAGCTGTTTTTT. Its protein is CASTHLGGRARTGKLFF.

In nucleotides, the CDR3 is TGTGCCAGCAGTCTCAGCGGGAGGGTCGCAGATACGCAGTATTTT. Its protein product is CASSLSGRVADTQYF. The V call is TRBV6-1, the J call TRBJ2-3, with 10 bases lining up with TRBD2. The junction had 6 bases not matched to a gene; V was cut back by 5 bases and J by 4 bases. From germline, CDR1 is MNHNS and CDR2 SASEGT. The CDR3 has 15 amino acids.

This chain links TRBV27 with TRBJ2-3, with 14 bases matching TRBD2. With V trimmed by 0 bases and J by 1 base, 9 bases remained unmatched. Germline V gene sequence: CDR1 MNHEY, CDR2 SMNVEV (reference sequence). The CDR3 covers 20 residues. This CDR3 is CASSLSGRTSGRRGTDTQYF. CDR3 bases: TGTGCCAGCAGTTTATCAGGTCGGACTAGCGGGAGGCGGGGCACAGATACGCAGTATTTT.

V and J are TRBV7-2 and TRBJ1-3; D is uncertain. Germline CDR1 reads SGHTA; CDR2 reads FQGNSA. This CDR3 is built from 15 residues. Trimming took off 1 base at V and 2 bases at J, with 9 bases between the two ends. The CDR3 coding sequence is TGTGCCAGCAGCTTAGAGGCCCAGGCTGGAAACACCATATATTTT. This sequence encodes CASSLEAQAGNTIYF.

The V and J genes are TRBV18 and TRBJ2-4, with no clear D. V shed 3 bases and J shed 1 base, with 16 bases lying between them. Germline V gene lookup returns CDR1 KGHSH and CDR2 LQKENI. There are 17 residues in the CDR3. CDR3 residues: CASSPRYQFQAKNIQYF. The CDR3 nucleotides read TGTGCCAGCTCACCTCGATACCAGTTCCAGGCCAAAAACATTCAGTACTTC.

This rearrangement joins TRBV7-8 to TRBJ2-7; 7 nucleotides align to TRBD1. J lost 3 bases, V lost 5 bases, and 10 bases had no gene match. CDR3 length: 15 residues. Germline V gene sequence: CDR1 SGHVS, CDR2 FQNEAQ. In nucleotides, the CDR3 is TGTGCCAGCAGCCCCCGGACAGGAATAATCTACGAGCAGTACTTC. Protein: CASSPRTGIIYEQYF.

This clone has a single count. Other DNA sequences in the same sample also yield this CDR3. The rearrangement links TRBV5-1 to TRBJ2-3; possible D gene TRBD2, 5 bases. Trimming took off 0 bases at V and 1 base at J, with 6 bases between the two ends. The CDR3 is made up of 14 amino acids. Germline V CDR1 and CDR2: SGHRS, YFSETQ. The CDR3, as DNA: TGCGCCAGCAGCTTGGCCGGGGGCACAGATACGCAGTATTTT. As protein: CASSLAGGTDTQYF. Using reference TRBV5-1 and TRBJ2-3 for the parts outside the CDR3, the full variable domain is KAGVTQTPRYLIKTRGQQVTLSCSPISGHRSVSWYQQTPGQGLQFLFEYFSETQRNKGNFPGRFSGRQFSNSRSEMNVSTLELGDSALYLCASSLAGGTDTQYFGPGTRLTVL.

This clone has a single count. The rearrangement links TRBV29-1 to TRBJ1-2; TRBD1 agrees at 9 bases. This CDR3 spans 13 amino acids. V shed 6 bases, J shed 8 bases, and the junction held 10 bases outside the gene matches. In germline, CDR1 is SQVTM, CDR2 ANQGSEA. The DNA for the CDR3 is TGCAGCGTAATACAGGGGGCTCGAGAGGGCTACACCTTC. It encodes CSVIQGAREGYTF.

The chain combines TRBV2 with TRBJ2-1, with TRBD2 as a possible D gene (5 bases). V lost 3 bases and J 9 bases, leaving 12 bases between the germline ends. Germline lookup yields CDR1 SNHLY and CDR2 FYNNEI. The CDR3 loop spans 13 amino acids. The CDR3, as DNA: TGTGCCAGCAGTGAGCAACTAGAGGGTGAGCAGTTCTTC. Its translation is CASSEQLEGEQFF.